These 27 T cell receptor beta chains originate from one sample sequenced in a study of cytotoxic CD8 clonotypes in ibrutinib-treated CLL. The table came from immunoSEQ multiplex PCR; TCRdb's copy has only in-frame clones and leaves some out. This sample carries 270,000 or so clones, roughly 76% of them seen once, and the ten largest clones take roughly 5.7%. The sample was PBMCs, taken at disease progression, from a patient treated with ibrutinib. The source of these receptors is a human donor with chronic lymphocytic leukemia.

This chain joins TRBV10-3 and TRBJ2-5, with 11 bases identical to TRBD2. The CDR3 runs 14 residues. Germline CDR1 reads ENHRY; CDR2 reads SYGVKD. The V and J ends lost 5 bases and 3 bases, in that order; junction bases with no gene match: 2. This CDR3 is CAISRLAGKETQYF. As DNA, the CDR3 is TGTGCCATCAGTCGACTAGCGGGAAAAGAGACCCAGTACTTC.

V and J are TRBV7-8 and TRBJ2-7; D is ambiguous. Germline assignment: CDR1 SGHVS and CDR2 FQNEAQ. The CDR3 totals 14 residues. The V and J ends lost 7 bases and 9 bases respectively, with 22 bases between them. CDR3 sequence reads: CASIPGPGTSGQYF. The CDR3 DNA reads as TGTGCCAGCATCCCCGGCCCGGGTACCAGTGGGCAGTACTTC. The full variable domain, in which reference TRBV7-8 and TRBJ2-7 provide the parts outside the CDR3, is GAGVSQSPRYKVAKRGQDVALRCDPISGHVSLFWYQQALGQGPEFLTYFQNEAQLDKSGLPSDRFFAERPEGSVSTLKIQRTQQEDSAVYLCASIPGPGTSGQYFGPGTRLTVT.

This clone was counted a single time. This sample includes further DNA sequences coding for the same CDR3. The chain joins TRBV29-1 to TRBJ1-1; TRBD1 is a possible D gene (5 bases). V was pared by 4 bases and J by 0 bases, with 9 bases between. Germline CDR1 and CDR2: SQVTM and ANQGSEA. The CDR3 loop spans 13 amino acids. CDR3 loop: CSVGGRMNTEAFF. CDR3 nucleotides: TGCAGCGTTGGGGGACGGATGAACACTGAAGCTTTCTTT.

The CDR3 DNA sequence: TGTGCCACCAGCCCCGTCCGGACAGGCGCCTACGAGCAGTACTTC. It yields the protein CATSPVRTGAYEQYF. The chain employs TRBV15 and TRBJ2-7, with TRBD1 matching over 7 bases. The CDR3 has 15 amino acids. With V trimmed by 5 bases and J by 2 bases, 9 bases remained unmatched. Germline V gene lookup returns CDR1 LNHNV and CDR2 YYDKDF (reference sequence).

The V gene is TRBV5-6, the J gene TRBJ1-2; 7 positions agree with TRBD1. The CDR3 consists of 15 residues. Germline trimming cut 1 base from V and 0 bases from J; bases unmatched to any gene: 3. Per the germline V gene, CDR1 is SGHDT and CDR2 is YYEEEE. The CDR3 sequence is CASSLKGQANYGYTF. Written as DNA, the CDR3 is TGTGCCAGCAGCTTGAAAGGACAGGCTAACTATGGCTACACCTTC.

This clone was seen only a few times. This rearrangement joins TRBV18 to TRBJ1-2; D unresolved. The germline gives CDR1 KGHSH, CDR2 LQKENI. The CDR3 is made up of 15 amino acids. Trimming cost V 3 bases and J 2 bases, with 13 bases left between them. CDR3 DNA sequence: TGTGCCAGCTCACCCCCTGGAGGGCGGAACTATGGCTACACCTTC. Translated: CASSPPGGRNYGYTF. Using reference TRBV18 and TRBJ1-2 for the parts outside the CDR3, the full variable domain is NAGVMQNPRHLVRRRGQEARLRCSPMKGHSHVYWYRQLPEEGLKFMVYLQKENIIDESGMPKERFSAEFPKEGPSILRIQQVVRGDSAAYFCASSPPGGRNYGYTFGSGTRLTVV.

The chain employs TRBV6-5 and TRBJ2-3; D is possibly TRBD2 (5 bases). Looked up from germline, CDR1 is MNHEY and CDR2 is SVGAGI. The CDR3 has 15 residues. Trimming shortened V by 2 bases and J by 7 bases, and 16 bases separated the two germline ends. The CDR3 is CASSYIQPVGNTQYF. CDR3 bases: TGTGCCAGCAGTTACATCCAGCCCGTCGGGAATACGCAGTATTTT.

V is TRBV5-4 and J is TRBJ2-3; 7 bases are a match to TRBD1. The germline CDR1 and CDR2 sequences are SGHNT and YYREEE (reference sequence). V shed 6 bases and J 4 bases; nucleotides not matched to a gene: 14. The CDR3 totals 16 residues. The DNA for the CDR3 is TGTGCCAGCACTGACAAGGCCAGGGGGTATGCAGATACGCAGTATTTT. Protein product: CASTDKARGYADTQYF.

The chain combines TRBV29-1 with TRBJ2-7, with 9 bases aligning to TRBD1. J gave up 6 bases and V 7 bases, and 7 bases lay outside the gene matches. Germline V gene sequence: CDR1 SQVTM, CDR2 ANQGSEA. The CDR3 has 12 amino acids. CDR3 coding DNA: TGCAGCGCCGGACAGGGGATCCTCGAGCAGTACTTC. Its translation: CSAGQGILEQYF.

The chain couples TRBV28 to TRBJ1-2, with 9 bases that match TRBD1. Germline V gives CDR1 MDHEN, CDR2 SYDVKM. J gave up 4 bases and V 5 bases, and 11 bases lay outside the gene matches. The CDR3 is made up of 16 amino acids. Here the CDR3 reads CASSRNRGPSGYGYTF. The CDR3 DNA is TGTGCCAGCAGTCGAAACAGGGGGCCTTCTGGCTATGGCTACACCTTC.

This clone was detected a few times. The rearrangement joins TRBV5-4 to TRBJ2-7; the D gene is possibly TRBD1 (6 bases). The CDR3 is 14 residues long. Germline V gives CDR1 SGHNT, CDR2 YYREEE (reference sequence). V was clipped by 4 bases and J by 4 bases, with 15 bases between them. The CDR3 DNA reads TGTGCCAGCAGCGTCAACAGGGCAGAGTACGAGCAGTACTTC. Translation: CASSVNRAEYEQYF.

The chain links TRBV7-8 to TRBJ1-2; 7 positions match TRBD1. The CDR3 is 16 amino acids. The junction had 16 bases not matched to a gene; V was cut back by 8 bases and J by 4 bases. Germline V gene lookup returns CDR1 SGHVS and CDR2 FQNEAQ. The CDR3 reads CASGPPGQWTFYGYTF. Here the CDR3 DNA reads TGTGCCAGCGGACCGCCGGGACAGTGGACATTCTATGGCTACACCTTC. Supplemented by reference TRBV7-8 and TRBJ1-2, the full variable domain reads GAGVSQSPRYKVAKRGQDVALRCDPISGHVSLFWYQQALGQGPEFLTYFQNEAQLDKSGLPSDRFFAERPEGSVSTLKIQRTQQEDSAVYLCASGPPGQWTFYGYTFGSGTRLTVV.

This chain uses TRBV7-9 with TRBJ1-2; 8 positions match TRBD1. V gave up 5 bases and J gave up 7 bases; unmatched junction bases: 6. Germline CDR1 and CDR2: SEHNR and FQNEAQ (reference sequence). The CDR3 extends over 13 amino acids. In nucleotides, the CDR3 is TGTGCCAGCAGCCCCGGACAGGGTTTTGGCTACACCTTC. It codes for CASSPGQGFGYTF.

This clone came up once. This chain links TRBV9 with TRBJ2-7, with TRBD2 matching 13 bases. Germline V gene lookup returns CDR1 SGDLS and CDR2 YYNGEE. With V trimmed by 3 bases and J by 4 bases, 4 bases remained unmatched. The CDR3 covers 15 residues. The CDR3 spells CASSGGLAGEYEQYF. CDR3 nucleotide sequence: TGTGCCAGCAGCGGCGGACTAGCGGGGGAATACGAGCAGTACTTC.

This chain joins TRBV5-1 and TRBJ2-7, with 9 nucleotides matching TRBD2. V dropped 4 bases and J dropped 6; count of bases not matched to a gene: 14. CDR1 is SGHRS and CDR2 is YFSETQ in the germline V gene. The CDR3 runs 16 residues. The DNA of the CDR3 is TGCGCCAGCAGCGTAGGAGCGGTCTCTAGCGGGGCCGAGCAGTACTTC. It codes for CASSVGAVSSGAEQYF.

The J gene is TRBJ2-2, the V gene TRBV9; 7 nucleotides align to TRBD1. With V trimmed by 4 bases and J by 6 bases, 3 bases remained unmatched. From germline, CDR1 is SGDLS and CDR2 YYNGEE. The CDR3 extends over 13 amino acids. The CDR3 reads CASSPTGAGELFF. The CDR3 nucleotides are TGTGCCAGCAGCCCCACAGGGGCCGGGGAGCTGTTTTTT.

The CDR3 sequence is CASSSGLAGVKDTQYF. CDR3 nucleotide sequence: TGTGCCAGCAGCTCAGGACTAGCGGGGGTTAAAGATACGCAGTATTTT. This chain connects TRBV5-4 to TRBJ2-3; 13 bases map to TRBD2. Germline CDR1 reads SGHNT; CDR2 reads YYREEE (reference sequence). The ends lost 3 bases at V and 5 bases at J; junction bases unmatched: 6. This CDR3 has 16 amino acids. The variable domain in full, completed from reference TRBV5-4 and TRBJ2-3, reads ETGVTQSPTHLIKTRGQQVTLRCSSQSGHNTVSWYQQALGQGPQFIFQYYREEENGRGNFPPRFSGLQFPNYSSELNVNALELDDSALYLCASSSGLAGVKDTQYFGPGTRLTVL.

The rearrangement uses TRBV2 and TRBJ1-4; 9 bases are shared with TRBD1. The CDR3 is made up of 14 amino acids. The V gene end was trimmed by 4 bases and the J gene end by 5 bases; junction bases not matched to a gene: 2. Germline lookup yields CDR1 SNHLY and CDR2 FYNNEI. The CDR3: CASSAQGANEKLFF. The CDR3 coding sequence is TGTGCCAGCAGTGCACAGGGGGCGAATGAAAAACTGTTTTTT.

This clone came up a few times. The chain employs TRBV18 and TRBJ1-2, with D unclear. The V end lost 0 bases, the J end lost 3 bases, and 17 bases lay between the germline ends. CDR1 KGHSH and CDR2 LQKENI come from the germline V gene. This CDR3 is built from 17 residues. CDR3 sequence (DNA): TGTGCCAGCTCACCACCGACCGGTGGAAGGGCACACTATGGCTACACCTTC. Translating gives CASSPPTGGRAHYGYTF.

Only a few counts were recorded for this clone. The chain links TRBV7-2 to TRBJ2-3, with TRBD2 identical over 10 bases. Germline V lookup: CDR1 SGHTA, CDR2 FQGNSA. This CDR3 has 15 amino acids. Trimming at V came to 5 bases and at J to 7 bases, leaving 9 bases not matched to a gene. The CDR3 sequence is CASSRASGRVNTQYF. DNA for the CDR3: TGTGCCAGCAGCCGGGCTAGCGGGAGAGTGAATACGCAGTATTTT.

This clone has a single count. This chain connects TRBV5-6 to TRBJ1-4; maybe TRBD1 (5 bases). The CDR3 covers 15 residues. Germline V gene sequence: CDR1 SGHDT, CDR2 YYEEEE. Trimming removed 3 bases from V and 5 bases from J, with 14 bases in between. CDR3 region: CASSYHRQLNEKLFF. As DNA, the CDR3 is TGTGCCAGCAGCTACCACCGACAGCTGAATGAAAAACTGTTTTTT.

The V and J genes are TRBV7-9 and TRBJ1-5; D ambiguous. Germline assignment: CDR1 SEHNR and CDR2 FQNEAQ (reference sequence). With 2 bases removed from V and 3 bases from J, the gap between germline ends came to 8 bases. This CDR3 region has 14 residues. The CDR3 nucleotides are TGTGCCAGCAGCTTACAAGGGCCCAATCAGCCCCAGCATTTT. It yields the protein CASSLQGPNQPQHF.

This chain connects TRBV11-2 to TRBJ1-1; the D is unclear. CDR1 and CDR2 from the germline V gene are SGHAT and FQNNGV. The CDR3 spans 17 residues. Trimming removed 7 bases at V and 6 bases at J, with 27 bases between. The DNA of the CDR3 is TGTGCCAGCACCCCCTCCGCAGGAGGGAGGGCCGGCTCTGAAGCTTTCTTT. It yields the protein CASTPSAGGRAGSEAFF.

The chain is built from TRBV29-1 and TRBJ1-5; 9 positions agree with TRBD1. The CDR3 loop spans 13 amino acids. Germline lookup yields CDR1 SQVTM and CDR2 ANQGSEA. Trimming cost V 4 bases and J 7 bases; bases outside gene matches: 5. CDR3 DNA sequence: TGCAGCGTTGGGGACAGGGCGGACCAGCCCCAGCATTTT. Its translation: CSVGDRADQPQHF.

This chain connects TRBV5-1 to TRBJ2-5; the D gene is possibly TRBD1 (6 bases). The germline gives CDR1 SGHRS, CDR2 YFSETQ. The V gene lost 4 bases and the J gene lost 5 bases, with 15 bases spanning the gap. The CDR3 consists of 14 residues. The CDR3, as DNA: TGCGCCAGCAGCCTAACAGGGTATCTCGAGACCCAGTACTTC. Translating gives CASSLTGYLETQYF.

V usage is TRBV7-9 and J usage is TRBJ1-3; D unclear. Germline CDR1 SEHNR, CDR2 FQNEAQ (reference sequence). The CDR3 consists of 15 residues. Trimming cost V 6 bases and J 1 base, with 13 bases left between them. CDR3 nucleotides: TGTGCCAGCAGTCGTTTCTTGGGGTCTGGAAACACCATATATTTT. Translation gives CASSRFLGSGNTIYF.

This chain joins TRBV9 and TRBJ2-3; no clear D. The CDR3 sequence is 15 residues long. Trimming removed 0 bases from V and 0 bases from J, with 8 bases in between. Per the germline V gene, CDR1 is SGDLS and CDR2 is YYNGEE. DNA for the CDR3: TGTGCCAGCAGCGTAGAGATTACTAGCACAGATACGCAGTATTTT. It specifies CASSVEITSTDTQYF.